The rows below give T cell receptor beta chains drawn from one sample of a study of shared clonotypes between healthy human individuals. Some clones are missing from TCRdb's copy, which holds only in-frame ones; the method was immunoSEQ multiplex PCR. This table holds about 450,000 clones, approximately 79% found once. Input material: PBMCs. These receptors originate from a woman aged 40 to 50 in good health. Some clones in this sample may be carry-over from other donors' samples. Each CDR3 is given with its conserved first and last residue. Each record gives: clone size, D gene, J gene, V gene, CDR3 protein, CDR3 DNA. D genes are given only for firm matches. Some rows mark clone size as missing; the rest say once, few, many or name a class of expanded clone.

size: .
D: TRBD2
J: TRBJ2-2
V: TRBV7-3
CDR3: CASSSGTSGRYTGELFF
DNA: TGTGCCAGCAGCTCTGGGACTAGCGGGAGATACACCGGGGAGCTGTTTTTT

size: .
D: .
J: TRBJ2-7
V: TRBV5-1
CDR3: CASSAEISYEQYF
DNA: TGCGCCAGTTCGGCGGAGATCTCCTACGAGCAGTACTTC

size: .
D: .
J: TRBJ2-3
V: TRBV7-2
CDR3: CASSTQGQVTDTQYF
DNA: TGTGCCAGCAGCACACAAGGACAAGTCACAGATACGCAGTATTTT

size: .
D: .
J: TRBJ2-7
V: TRBV9
CDR3: CASSVAHNSYEQYF
DNA: TGTGCCAGCAGCGTAGCTCACAACTCCTACGAGCAGTACTTC

size: .
D: .
J: TRBJ2-2
V: TRBV11-1
CDR3: CASSASRNTGELFF
DNA: TGTGCCAGTTCCGCCTCGAGGAACACCGGGGAGCTGTTTTTT

size: .
D: TRBD2
J: TRBJ2-1
V: TRBV25-1
CDR3: CASSSQLAGGPAEQFF
DNA: TGTGCCAGCAGTTCACAACTAGCGGGAGGGCCTGCTGAGCAGTTCTTC

size: .
D: .
J: TRBJ1-2
V: TRBV5-6
CDR3: CASSYLGAGYTF
DNA: TGTGCCAGCAGCTATTTGGGGGCCGGCTACACCTTC

size: .
D: .
J: TRBJ2-1
V: TRBV10-3
CDR3: CAISESSSRHSYNEQFF
DNA: TGTGCCATCAGTGAATCCTCGAGCAGACACTCATACAATGAGCAGTTCTTC

size: .
D: .
J: TRBJ2-1
V: TRBV11-3
CDR3: CASSLRQGANNEQFF
DNA: TGTGCCAGCAGCTTAAGGCAGGGTGCTAACAATGAGCAGTTCTTC

size: .
D: .
J: TRBJ2-1
V: TRBV9
CDR3: CASSPFTLPDNEQFF
DNA: TGTGCCAGCAGCCCATTCACTCTCCCGGACAATGAGCAGTTCTTC

size: .
D: .
J: TRBJ2-3
V: TRBV5-1
CDR3: CASSFSDSTDTQYF
DNA: TGCGCCAGCAGCTTTAGCGATAGCACAGATACGCAGTATTTT

size: .
D: .
J: TRBJ2-7
V: TRBV6-4
CDR3: CASSPGHGPSYEQYF
DNA: TGTGCCAGCAGTCCGGGACACGGCCCCTCCTACGAGCAGTACTTC

size: .
D: .
J: TRBJ1-3
V: TRBV5-8
CDR3: CASSLGSSLSGNTIYF
DNA: TGTGCCAGCAGCTTGGGCTCCTCTCTCTCTGGAAACACCATATATTTT

size: .
D: .
J: TRBJ2-7
V: TRBV6-5
CDR3: CASSYRGYEQYF
DNA: TGTGCCAGCAGTTACAGGGGTTACGAGCAGTACTTC

size: .
D: TRBD1
J: TRBJ1-1
V: TRBV4-3
CDR3: CASSRTGGTEAFF
DNA: TGCGCCAGCAGCCGGACAGGGGGGACTGAAGCTTTCTTT

size: .
D: TRBD2
J: TRBJ2-5
V: TRBV9
CDR3: CASSLGLAAETQYF
DNA: TGTGCCAGCAGCTTGGGACTAGCGGCAGAGACCCAGTACTTC

size: few
D: .
J: TRBJ1-5
V: TRBV10-3
CDR3: CAISTGGGNQPQHF
DNA: TGTGCCATCAGTACCGGGGGGGGCAATCAGCCCCAGCATTTT

size: many
D: TRBD2
J: TRBJ2-1
V: TRBV2
CDR3: CASSSPRVLAGLYNEQFF
DNA: TGTGCCAGCAGTTCGCCCAGGGTGTTAGCGGGTCTATACAATGAGCAGTTCTTC

size: .
D: TRBD1
J: TRBJ2-1
V: TRBV5-5
CDR3: CASSLGQVSYNEQFF
DNA: TGTGCCAGCAGCTTAGGACAGGTTTCCTACAATGAGCAGTTCTTC

size: .
D: .
J: TRBJ1-1
V: TRBV7-8
CDR3: CASSFDPNTEAFF
DNA: TGTGCCAGCAGCTTCGACCCGAACACTGAAGCTTTCTTT

size: .
D: .
J: TRBJ2-3
V: TRBV19
CDR3: CASSSGGTDTQYF
DNA: TGTGCCAGTAGTTCCGGGGGCACAGATACGCAGTATTTT

size: .
D: .
J: TRBJ2-1
V: TRBV6-4
CDR3: CASSDGKHSYNEQFF
DNA: TGTGCCAGCAGTGACGGCAAACACTCCTACAATGAGCAGTTCTTC

size: .
D: TRBD1
J: TRBJ2-3
V: TRBV2
CDR3: CASSEGTGLTDTQYF
DNA: TGTGCCAGCAGTGAAGGGACAGGGTTGACAGATACGCAGTATTTT

size: .
D: .
J: TRBJ2-2
V: TRBV5-1
CDR3: CASSLVTRGTGELFF
DNA: TGCGCCAGCAGCTTGGTTACTAGGGGCACCGGGGAGCTGTTTTTT

size: .
D: TRBD1
J: TRBJ1-1
V: TRBV7-6
CDR3: CASSADRGSEAFF
DNA: TGTGCCAGCAGCGCGGACAGGGGGAGTGAAGCTTTCTTT

size: .
D: .
J: TRBJ2-3
V: TRBV5-8
CDR3: CASSFLGSAGGTDTQYF
DNA: TGTGCCAGCAGCTTTCTGGGTTCGGCGGGTGGCACAGATACGCAGTATTTT

size: .
D: .
J: TRBJ1-3
V: TRBV28
CDR3: CASSPHGGPRLGGNTIYF
DNA: TGTGCCAGCAGTCCACACGGAGGGCCACGCTTGGGGGGAAACACCATATATTTT

size: .
D: TRBD1
J: TRBJ2-7
V: TRBV5-4
CDR3: CASSSGQGVDEQYF
DNA: TGTGCCAGCAGCTCCGGACAGGGAGTGGACGAGCAGTACTTC

size: few
D: TRBD1
J: TRBJ1-5
V: TRBV5-6
CDR3: CASSLAGTGGEGWFQPQHF
DNA: TGTGCCAGCAGCTTGGCCGGGACAGGGGGCGAAGGTTGGTTTCAGCCCCAGCATTTT

size: .
D: .
J: TRBJ2-7
V: TRBV4-1
CDR3: CASSQERGVGYEQYF
DNA: TGCGCCAGCAGCCAAGAACGTGGTGTGGGCTACGAGCAGTACTTC

size: .
D: TRBD1
J: TRBJ2-1
V: TRBV10-3
CDR3: CATLQGQVLESQFF
DNA: TGTGCCACCTTACAGGGACAGGTACTCGAATCACAGTTCTTC

size: .
D: .
J: TRBJ1-3
V: TRBV5-4
CDR3: CASSRDSDWRDTIYF
DNA: TGTGCCAGCAGCAGAGACAGTGACTGGAGGGACACCATATATTTT

size: .
D: .
J: TRBJ2-5
V: TRBV28
CDR3: CASRGRPRAETQYF
DNA: TGTGCCAGCAGGGGACGGCCTAGGGCAGAGACCCAGTACTTC

size: once
D: .
J: TRBJ2-3
V: TRBV27
CDR3: CASSADSSTDTQYF
DNA: TGTGCCAGCAGTGCGGACAGTAGCACAGATACGCAGTATTTT

size: .
D: TRBD2
J: TRBJ2-2
V: TRBV19
CDR3: CASSIVRTRRELFF
DNA: TGTGCCAGTAGTATCGTTCGGACTAGAAGGGAGCTGTTTTTT

size: .
D: .
J: TRBJ1-2
V: TRBV19
CDR3: CASSISPADGYYGYTF
DNA: TGTGCCAGTAGTATATCGCCAGCGGACGGATACTATGGCTACACCTTC

size: .
D: TRBD1
J: TRBJ1-1
V: TRBV7-2
CDR3: CASSLRAGGNTEAFF
DNA: TGTGCCAGCAGCTTAAGGGCAGGGGGTAACACTGAAGCTTTCTTT

size: .
D: .
J: TRBJ2-7
V: TRBV4-1
CDR3: CASSPLDTYYEQYF
DNA: TGCGCCAGCAGCCCCCTAGACACTTACTACGAGCAGTACTTC

size: .
D: .
J: TRBJ2-1
V: TRBV19
CDR3: CASSLAPGSFDEQFF
DNA: TGTGCCAGTAGTCTAGCGCCCGGGAGTTTCGATGAGCAGTTCTTC

size: .
D: TRBD2
J: TRBJ2-1
V: TRBV6-4
CDR3: CASSSTGGYNEQFF
DNA: TGTGCCAGCAGTTCGACGGGAGGTTACAATGAGCAGTTCTTC

size: .
D: .
J: TRBJ2-7
V: TRBV7-2
CDR3: CASSPLGLAFYEQYF
DNA: TGTGCCAGCAGCCCCCTCGGGCTCGCATTCTACGAGCAGTACTTC

size: .
D: .
J: TRBJ1-2
V: TRBV6-5
CDR3: CASSYSPLTATYGYTF
DNA: TGTGCCAGCAGTTATTCTCCTCTGACGGCAACTTATGGCTACACCTTC

size: .
D: TRBD1
J: TRBJ2-7
V: TRBV19
CDR3: CASSPGQGVREQYF
DNA: TGTGCCAGCTCTCCGGGACAGGGAGTCCGCGAGCAGTACTTC

size: .
D: .
J: TRBJ2-2
V: TRBV30
CDR3: CAWSVSGSGELFF
DNA: TGTGCCTGGAGTGTCTCGGGATCCGGGGAGCTGTTTTTT

size: few
D: TRBD2
J: TRBJ2-7
V: TRBV7-3
CDR3: CASSSAGGQNEQYF
DNA: TGTGCCAGCAGCTCAGCGGGAGGGCAAAACGAGCAGTACTTC

size: .
D: TRBD2
J: TRBJ2-1
V: TRBV6-4
CDR3: CASSDSTSGSNEQFF
DNA: TGTGCCAGCAGTGACTCGACTAGCGGGAGCAATGAGCAGTTCTTC

size: once
D: .
J: TRBJ2-7
V: TRBV4-1
CDR3: CASSPLGRQGFPYEQYF
DNA: TGCGCCAGCAGCCCCCTCGGGCGCCAGGGGTTTCCGTACGAGCAGTACTTC

size: many
D: TRBD1
J: TRBJ2-2
V: TRBV27
CDR3: CATRTGEAGELFF
DNA: TGTGCCACCCGGACAGGGGAGGCCGGGGAGCTGTTTTTT

size: once
D: TRBD2
J: TRBJ2-7
V: TRBV28
CDR3: CASSLFPTSSSYEQYF
DNA: TGTGCCAGCAGTTTATTCCCGACTAGCAGCTCCTACGAGCAGTACTTC

size: .
D: TRBD2
J: TRBJ2-4
V: TRBV5-1
CDR3: CASSLMTSGSGISTF
DNA: TGCGCCAGCAGCTTGATGACTAGCGGGAGCGGAATTAGTACCTTC

size: .
D: .
J: TRBJ1-6
V: TRBV5-4
CDR3: CASSFKGDGSPLHF
DNA: TGTGCCAGCAGCTTCAAGGGGGACGGGTCACCCCTCCACTTT

size: .
D: TRBD1
J: TRBJ2-2
V: TRBV6-1
CDR3: CASGTGVYTGELFF
DNA: TGTGCCAGCGGGACAGGGGTCTACACCGGGGAGCTGTTTTTT

size: .
D: .
J: TRBJ2-3
V: TRBV2
CDR3: CASSEQTSDTQYF
DNA: TGTGCCAGCAGTGAACAGACTTCAGATACGCAGTATTTT

size: .
D: .
J: TRBJ1-5
V: TRBV2
CDR3: CASSFDPGNQPQHF
DNA: TGTGCCAGCAGTTTTGACCCGGGCAATCAGCCCCAGCATTTT

size: .
D: TRBD2
J: TRBJ2-1
V: TRBV13
CDR3: CASSPRTRSGEQFF
DNA: TGTGCCAGCAGCCCTCGGACTAGATCGGGTGAGCAGTTCTTC

size: .
D: TRBD2
J: TRBJ2-7
V: TRBV5-1
CDR3: CASRQAGDTEQYF
DNA: TGCGCCAGCAGACAAGCGGGAGACACCGAGCAGTACTTC

size: few
D: .
J: TRBJ2-4
V: TRBV7-9
CDR3: CASSRFETAVKNIQYF
DNA: TGTGCCAGCAGCCGGTTTGAGACGGCTGTTAAAAACATTCAGTACTTC

size: .
D: .
J: TRBJ1-2
V: TRBV7-9
CDR3: CASSGDGYTF
DNA: TGTGCCAGCAGCGGAGATGGCTACACCTTC

size: .
D: TRBD2
J: TRBJ2-1
V: TRBV4-2
CDR3: CASSQGGTSADNEQFF
DNA: TGTGCCAGCAGCCAAGGCGGGACTAGCGCCGACAATGAGCAGTTCTTC